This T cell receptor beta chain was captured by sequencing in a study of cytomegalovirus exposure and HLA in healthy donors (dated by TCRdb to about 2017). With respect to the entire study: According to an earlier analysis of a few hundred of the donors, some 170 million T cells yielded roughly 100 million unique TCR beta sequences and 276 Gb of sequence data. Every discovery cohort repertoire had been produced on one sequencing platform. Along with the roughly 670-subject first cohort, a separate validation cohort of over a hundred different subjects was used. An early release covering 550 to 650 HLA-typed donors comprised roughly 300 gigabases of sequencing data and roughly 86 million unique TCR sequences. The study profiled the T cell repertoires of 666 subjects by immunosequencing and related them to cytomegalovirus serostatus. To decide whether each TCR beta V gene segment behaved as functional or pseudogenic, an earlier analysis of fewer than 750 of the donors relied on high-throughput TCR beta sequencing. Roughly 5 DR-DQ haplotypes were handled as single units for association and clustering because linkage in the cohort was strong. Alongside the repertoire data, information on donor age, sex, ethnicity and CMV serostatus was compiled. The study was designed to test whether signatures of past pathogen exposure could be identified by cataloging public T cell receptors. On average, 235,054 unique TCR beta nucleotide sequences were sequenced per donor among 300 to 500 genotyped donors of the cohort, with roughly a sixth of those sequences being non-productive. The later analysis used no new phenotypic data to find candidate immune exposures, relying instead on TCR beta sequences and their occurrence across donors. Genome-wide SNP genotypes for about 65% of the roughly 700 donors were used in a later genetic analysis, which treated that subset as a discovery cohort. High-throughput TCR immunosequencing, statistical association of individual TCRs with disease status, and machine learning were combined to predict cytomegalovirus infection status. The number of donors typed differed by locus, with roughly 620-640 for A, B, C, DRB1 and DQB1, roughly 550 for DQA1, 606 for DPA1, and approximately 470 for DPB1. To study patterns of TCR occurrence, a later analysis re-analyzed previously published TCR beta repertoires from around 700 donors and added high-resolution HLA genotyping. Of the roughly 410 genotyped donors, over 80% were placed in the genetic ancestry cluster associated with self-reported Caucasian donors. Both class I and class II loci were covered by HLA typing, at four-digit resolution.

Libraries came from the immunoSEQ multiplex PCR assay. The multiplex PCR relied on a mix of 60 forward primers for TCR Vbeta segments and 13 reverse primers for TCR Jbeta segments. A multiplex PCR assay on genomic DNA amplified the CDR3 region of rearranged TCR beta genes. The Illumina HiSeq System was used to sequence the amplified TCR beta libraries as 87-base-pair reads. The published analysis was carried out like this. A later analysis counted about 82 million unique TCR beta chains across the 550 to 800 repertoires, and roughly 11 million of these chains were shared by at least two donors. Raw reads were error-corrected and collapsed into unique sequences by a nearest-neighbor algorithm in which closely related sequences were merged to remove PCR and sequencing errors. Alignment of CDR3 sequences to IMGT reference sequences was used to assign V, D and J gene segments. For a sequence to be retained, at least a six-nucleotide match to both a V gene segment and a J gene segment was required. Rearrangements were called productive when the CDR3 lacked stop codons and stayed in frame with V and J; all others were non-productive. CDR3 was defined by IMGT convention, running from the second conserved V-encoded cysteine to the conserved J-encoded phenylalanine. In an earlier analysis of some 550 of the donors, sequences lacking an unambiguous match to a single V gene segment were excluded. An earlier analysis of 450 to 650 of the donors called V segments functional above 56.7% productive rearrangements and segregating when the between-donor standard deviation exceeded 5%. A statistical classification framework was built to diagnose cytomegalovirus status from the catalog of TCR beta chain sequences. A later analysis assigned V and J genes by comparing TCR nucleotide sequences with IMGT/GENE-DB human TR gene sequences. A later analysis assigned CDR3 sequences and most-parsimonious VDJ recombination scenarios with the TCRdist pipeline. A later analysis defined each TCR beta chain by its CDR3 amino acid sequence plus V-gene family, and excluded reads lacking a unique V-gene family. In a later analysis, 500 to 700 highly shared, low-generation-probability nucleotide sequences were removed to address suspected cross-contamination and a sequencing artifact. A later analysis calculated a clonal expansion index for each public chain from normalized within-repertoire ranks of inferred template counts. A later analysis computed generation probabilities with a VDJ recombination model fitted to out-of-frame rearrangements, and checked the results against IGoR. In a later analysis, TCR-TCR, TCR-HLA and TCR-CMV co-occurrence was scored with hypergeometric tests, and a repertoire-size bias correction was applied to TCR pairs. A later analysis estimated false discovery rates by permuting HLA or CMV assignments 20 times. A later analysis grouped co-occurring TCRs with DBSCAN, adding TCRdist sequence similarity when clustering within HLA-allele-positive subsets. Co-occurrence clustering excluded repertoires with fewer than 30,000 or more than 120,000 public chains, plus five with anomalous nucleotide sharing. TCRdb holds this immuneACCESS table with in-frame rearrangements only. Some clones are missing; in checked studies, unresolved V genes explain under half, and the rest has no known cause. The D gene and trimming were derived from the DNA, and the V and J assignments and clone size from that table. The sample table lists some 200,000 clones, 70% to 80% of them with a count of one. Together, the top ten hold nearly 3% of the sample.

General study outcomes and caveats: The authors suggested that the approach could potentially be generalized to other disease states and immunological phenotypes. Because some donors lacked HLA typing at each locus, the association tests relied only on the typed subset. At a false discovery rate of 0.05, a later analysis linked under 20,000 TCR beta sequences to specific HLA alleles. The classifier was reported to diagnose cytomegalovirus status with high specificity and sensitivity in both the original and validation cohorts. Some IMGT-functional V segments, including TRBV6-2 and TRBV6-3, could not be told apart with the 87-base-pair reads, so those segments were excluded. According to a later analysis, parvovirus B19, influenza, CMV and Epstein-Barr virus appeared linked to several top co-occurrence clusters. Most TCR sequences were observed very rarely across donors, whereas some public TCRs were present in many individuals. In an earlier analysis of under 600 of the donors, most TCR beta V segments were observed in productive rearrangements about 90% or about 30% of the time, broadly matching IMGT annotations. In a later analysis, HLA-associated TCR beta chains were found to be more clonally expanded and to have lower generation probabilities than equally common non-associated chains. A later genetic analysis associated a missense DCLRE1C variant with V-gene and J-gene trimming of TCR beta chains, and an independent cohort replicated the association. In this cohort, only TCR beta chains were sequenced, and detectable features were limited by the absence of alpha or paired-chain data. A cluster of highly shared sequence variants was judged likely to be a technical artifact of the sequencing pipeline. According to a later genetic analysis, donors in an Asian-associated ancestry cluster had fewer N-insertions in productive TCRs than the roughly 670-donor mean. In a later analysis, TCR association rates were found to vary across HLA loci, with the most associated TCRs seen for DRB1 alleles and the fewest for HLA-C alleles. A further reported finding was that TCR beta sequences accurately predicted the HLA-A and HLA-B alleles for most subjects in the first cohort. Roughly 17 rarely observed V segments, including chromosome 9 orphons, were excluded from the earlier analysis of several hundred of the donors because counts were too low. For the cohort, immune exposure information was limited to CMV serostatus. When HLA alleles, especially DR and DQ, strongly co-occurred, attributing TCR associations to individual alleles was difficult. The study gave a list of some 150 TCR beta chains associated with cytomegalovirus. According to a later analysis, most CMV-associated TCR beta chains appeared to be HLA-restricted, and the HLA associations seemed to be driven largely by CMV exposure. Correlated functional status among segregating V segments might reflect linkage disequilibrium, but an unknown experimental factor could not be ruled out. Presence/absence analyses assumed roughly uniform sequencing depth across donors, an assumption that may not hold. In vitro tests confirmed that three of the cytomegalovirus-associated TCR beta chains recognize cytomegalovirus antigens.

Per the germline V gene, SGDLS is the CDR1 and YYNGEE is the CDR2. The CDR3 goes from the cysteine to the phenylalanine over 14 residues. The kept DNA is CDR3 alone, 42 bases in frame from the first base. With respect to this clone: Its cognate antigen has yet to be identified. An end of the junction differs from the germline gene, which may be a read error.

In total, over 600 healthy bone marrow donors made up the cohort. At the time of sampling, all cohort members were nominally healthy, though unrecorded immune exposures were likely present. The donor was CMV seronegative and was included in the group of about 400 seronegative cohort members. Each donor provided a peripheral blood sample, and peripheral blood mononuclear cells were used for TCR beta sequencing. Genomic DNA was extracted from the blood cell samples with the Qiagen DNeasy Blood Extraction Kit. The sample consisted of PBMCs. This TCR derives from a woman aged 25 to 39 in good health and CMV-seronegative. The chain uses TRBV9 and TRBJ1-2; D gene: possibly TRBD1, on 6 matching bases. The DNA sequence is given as TGTGCCAGCAGCGTAGTGGAGGCAGGGGAGGGCTACCCCTTC. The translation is CASSVVEAGEGYPF. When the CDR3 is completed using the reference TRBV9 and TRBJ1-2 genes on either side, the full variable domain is DSGVTQTPKHLITATGQRVTLRCSPRSGDLSVYWYQQSLDQGLQFLIQYYNGEERAKGNILERFSAQQFPDLHSELNLSSLELGDSALYFCASSVVEAGEGYPFGSGTRLTVV.